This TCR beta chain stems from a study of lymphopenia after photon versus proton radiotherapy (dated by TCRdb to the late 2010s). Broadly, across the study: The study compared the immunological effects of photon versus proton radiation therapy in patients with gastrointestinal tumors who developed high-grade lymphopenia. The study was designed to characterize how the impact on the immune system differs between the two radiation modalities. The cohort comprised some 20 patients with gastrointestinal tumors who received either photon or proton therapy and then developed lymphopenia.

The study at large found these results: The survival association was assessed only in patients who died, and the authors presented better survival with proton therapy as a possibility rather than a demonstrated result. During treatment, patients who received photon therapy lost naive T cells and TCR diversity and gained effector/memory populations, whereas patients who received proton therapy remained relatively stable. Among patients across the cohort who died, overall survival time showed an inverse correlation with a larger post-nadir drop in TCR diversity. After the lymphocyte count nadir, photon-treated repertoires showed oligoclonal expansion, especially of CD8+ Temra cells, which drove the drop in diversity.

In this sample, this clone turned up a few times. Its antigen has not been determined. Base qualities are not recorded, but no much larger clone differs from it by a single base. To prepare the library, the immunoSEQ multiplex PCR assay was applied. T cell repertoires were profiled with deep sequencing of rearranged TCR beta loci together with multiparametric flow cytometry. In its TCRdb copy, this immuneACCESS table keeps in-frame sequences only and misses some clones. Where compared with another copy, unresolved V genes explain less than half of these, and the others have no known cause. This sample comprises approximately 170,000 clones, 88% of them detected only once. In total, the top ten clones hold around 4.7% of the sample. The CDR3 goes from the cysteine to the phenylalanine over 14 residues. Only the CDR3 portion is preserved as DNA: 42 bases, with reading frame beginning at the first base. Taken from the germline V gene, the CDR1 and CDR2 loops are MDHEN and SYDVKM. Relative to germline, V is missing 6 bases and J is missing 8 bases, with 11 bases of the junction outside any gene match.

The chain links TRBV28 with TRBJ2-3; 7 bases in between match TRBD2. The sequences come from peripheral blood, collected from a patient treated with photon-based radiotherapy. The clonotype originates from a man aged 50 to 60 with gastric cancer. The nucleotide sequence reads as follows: TGTGCCAGCAGGAATCCGGGAGGATGGGGTACGCAGTATTTT. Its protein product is CASRNPGGWGTQYF.